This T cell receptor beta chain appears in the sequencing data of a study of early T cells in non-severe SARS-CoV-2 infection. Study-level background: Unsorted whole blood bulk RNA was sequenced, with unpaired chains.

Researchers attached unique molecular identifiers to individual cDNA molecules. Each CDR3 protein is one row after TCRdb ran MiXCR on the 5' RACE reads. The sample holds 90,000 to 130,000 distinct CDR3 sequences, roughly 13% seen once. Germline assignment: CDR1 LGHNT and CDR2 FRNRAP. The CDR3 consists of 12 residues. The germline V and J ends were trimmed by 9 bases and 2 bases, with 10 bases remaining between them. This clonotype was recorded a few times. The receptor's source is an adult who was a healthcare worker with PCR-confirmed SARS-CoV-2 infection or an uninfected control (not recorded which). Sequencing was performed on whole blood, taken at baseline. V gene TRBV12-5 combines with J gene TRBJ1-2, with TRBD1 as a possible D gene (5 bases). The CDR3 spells CASSGQNYGYTF. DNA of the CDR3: TGTGCTAGCTCGGGGCAGAACTATGGCTACACCTTC.